This TCR beta chain was obtained from a study of blood T cells in healthy people across ages. Findings and caveats of the study: Older age coincided with a roughly linear decline in TCR beta diversity per million T cells.

The length of the CDR3 is 14 residues. V lost 2 bases and J 8 bases, leaving 14 bases between the germline ends. The germline V gene encodes CDR1 SGHRS and CDR2 YFSETQ. A single count supports this clonotype. Its antigen is still unknown. It was with a sample-barcoded 5' primer and a J-beta primer mix that a second PCR of about 6 to 12 cycles was run. TCRdb re-analysed the 5' RACE reads in MiXCR, keeping a single row per CDR3 protein. The table shows around 1.5 million distinct CDR3 sequences, with 30% to 40% occurring only once. Researchers report isolating at least 6 million PBMCs per sample. This clonotype originated in a woman in her twenties or thirties in good health. Sequencing input: blood. This rearrangement joins TRBV5-1 to TRBJ2-1; D may be TRBD1 (5 bases). The CDR3 here is CASSLTSQGYEQFF. CDR3 DNA: TGCGCCAGCAGCTTAACATCTCAGGGATATGAGCAGTTCTTC.